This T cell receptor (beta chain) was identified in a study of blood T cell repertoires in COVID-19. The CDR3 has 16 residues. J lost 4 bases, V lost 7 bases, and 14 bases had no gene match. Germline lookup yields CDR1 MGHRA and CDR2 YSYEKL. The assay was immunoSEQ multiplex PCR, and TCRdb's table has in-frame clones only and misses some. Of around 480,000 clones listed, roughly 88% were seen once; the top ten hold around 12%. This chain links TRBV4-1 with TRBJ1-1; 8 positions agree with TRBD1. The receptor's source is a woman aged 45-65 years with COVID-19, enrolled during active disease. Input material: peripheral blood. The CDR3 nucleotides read TGCGCCAGCACCGCAGGGGGCGGAGGGTTGGGCACTGAAGCTTTCTTT. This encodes CASTAGGGGLGTEAFF.